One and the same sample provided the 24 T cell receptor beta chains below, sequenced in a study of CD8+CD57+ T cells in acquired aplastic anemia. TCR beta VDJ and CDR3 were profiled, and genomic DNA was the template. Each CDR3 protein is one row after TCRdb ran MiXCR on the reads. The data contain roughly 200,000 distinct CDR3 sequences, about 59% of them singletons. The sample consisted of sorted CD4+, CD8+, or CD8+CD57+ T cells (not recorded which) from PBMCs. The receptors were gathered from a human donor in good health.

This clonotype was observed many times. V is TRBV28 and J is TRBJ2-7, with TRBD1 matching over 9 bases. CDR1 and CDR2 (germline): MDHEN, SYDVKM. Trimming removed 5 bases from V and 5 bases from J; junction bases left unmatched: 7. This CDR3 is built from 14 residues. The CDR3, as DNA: TGTGCCAGCAGTCCCCGGGACAGGGATCACGAGCAGTACTTC. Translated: CASSPRDRDHEQYF.

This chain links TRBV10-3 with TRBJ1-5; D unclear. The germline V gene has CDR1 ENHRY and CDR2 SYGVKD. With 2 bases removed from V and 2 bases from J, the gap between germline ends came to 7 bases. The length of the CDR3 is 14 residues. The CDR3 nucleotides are TGTGCCATCAGTGAGGGGCAACGCAATCAGCCCCAGCATTTT. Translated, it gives CAISEGQRNQPQHF.

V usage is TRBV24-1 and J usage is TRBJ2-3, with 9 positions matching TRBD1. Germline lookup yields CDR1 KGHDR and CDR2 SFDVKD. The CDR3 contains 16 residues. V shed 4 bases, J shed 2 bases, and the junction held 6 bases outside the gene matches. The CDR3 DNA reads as TGTGCCACCAGTGAAGGTGGGACAGGGTACACAGATACGCAGTATTTT. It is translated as CATSEGGTGYTDTQYF.

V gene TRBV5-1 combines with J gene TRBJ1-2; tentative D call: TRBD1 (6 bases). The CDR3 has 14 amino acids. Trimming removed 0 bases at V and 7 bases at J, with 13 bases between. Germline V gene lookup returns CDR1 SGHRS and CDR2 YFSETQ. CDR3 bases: TGCGCCAGCAGCTTGGCCCCAGGGGCAGGTGGCTACACCTTC. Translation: CASSLAPGAGGYTF.

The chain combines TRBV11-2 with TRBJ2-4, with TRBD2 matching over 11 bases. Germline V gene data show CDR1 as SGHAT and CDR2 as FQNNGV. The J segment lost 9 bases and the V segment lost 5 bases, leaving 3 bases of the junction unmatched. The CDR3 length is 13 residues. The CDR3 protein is CASSLGTSGIQYF. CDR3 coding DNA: TGTGCCAGCAGCCTAGGGACTAGCGGCATTCAGTACTTC.

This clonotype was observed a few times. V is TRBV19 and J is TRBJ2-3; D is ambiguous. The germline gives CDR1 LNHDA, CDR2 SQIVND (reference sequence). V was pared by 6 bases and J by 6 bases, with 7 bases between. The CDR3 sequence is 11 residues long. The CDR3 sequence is CASSYGDTQYF. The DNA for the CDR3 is TGTGCCAGTAGCTACGGGGATACGCAGTATTTT.

CDR3 bases: TGTGCCAGCAGCTTAGAATCGATCGCCACAGATACGCAGTATTTT. The encoded protein is CASSLESIATDTQYF. The V call is TRBV7-6, the J call TRBJ2-3; D unresolved. The CDR3 has 15 residues. V was clipped by 1 base and J by 2 bases, with 10 bases between them. CDR1 SGHVS and CDR2 FNYEAQ come from the germline V gene.

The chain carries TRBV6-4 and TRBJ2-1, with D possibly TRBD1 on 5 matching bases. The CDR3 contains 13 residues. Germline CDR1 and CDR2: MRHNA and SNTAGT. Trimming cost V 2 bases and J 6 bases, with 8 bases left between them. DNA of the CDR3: TGTGCCAGCAGTGACGGGGCCTTCAATGAGCAGTTCTTC. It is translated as CASSDGAFNEQFF.

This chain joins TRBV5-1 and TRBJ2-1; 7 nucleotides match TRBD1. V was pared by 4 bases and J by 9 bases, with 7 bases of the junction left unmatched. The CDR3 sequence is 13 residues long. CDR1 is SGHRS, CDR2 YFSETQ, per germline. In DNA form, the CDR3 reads TGCGCCAGCAGCCCTGGACAGGCCATTGAGCAGTTCTTC. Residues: CASSPGQAIEQFF.

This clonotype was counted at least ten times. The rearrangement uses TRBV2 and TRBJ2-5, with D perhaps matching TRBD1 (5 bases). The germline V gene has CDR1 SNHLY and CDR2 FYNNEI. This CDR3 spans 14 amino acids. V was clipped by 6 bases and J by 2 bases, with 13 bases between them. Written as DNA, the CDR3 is TGTGCCAGCAGAGACAGTATTGATCAAGAGACCCAGTACTTC. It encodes CASRDSIDQETQYF.

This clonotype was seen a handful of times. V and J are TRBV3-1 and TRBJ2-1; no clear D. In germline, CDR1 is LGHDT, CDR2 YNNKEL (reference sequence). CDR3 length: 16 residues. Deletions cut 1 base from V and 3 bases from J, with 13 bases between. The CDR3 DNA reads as TGTGCCAGCAGCCAAGTTTCAGGCGTTTTCTACAATGAGCAGTTCTTC. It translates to CASSQVSGVFYNEQFF.

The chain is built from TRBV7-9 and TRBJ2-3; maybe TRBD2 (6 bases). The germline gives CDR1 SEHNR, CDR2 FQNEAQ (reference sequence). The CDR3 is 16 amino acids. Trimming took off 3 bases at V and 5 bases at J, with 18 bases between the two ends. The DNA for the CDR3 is TGTGCCAGCAGCTTGTCCCGGCGGGGTGGAGGAGATACGCAGTATTTT. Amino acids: CASSLSRRGGGDTQYF. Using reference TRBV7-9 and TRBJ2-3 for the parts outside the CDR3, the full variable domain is DTGVSQNPRHKITKRGQNVTFRCDPISEHNRLYWYRQTLGQGPEFLTYFQNEAQLEKSRLLSDRFSAERPKGSFSTLEIQRTEQGDSAMYLCASSLSRRGGGDTQYFGPGTRLTVL.

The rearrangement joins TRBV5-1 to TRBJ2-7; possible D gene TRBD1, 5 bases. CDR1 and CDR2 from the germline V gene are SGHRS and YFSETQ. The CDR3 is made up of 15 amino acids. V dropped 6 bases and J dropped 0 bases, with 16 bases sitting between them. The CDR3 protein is CASTRNRRSSYEQYF. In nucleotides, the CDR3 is TGCGCCAGCACCAGGAACAGGCGAAGCTCCTACGAGCAGTACTTC.

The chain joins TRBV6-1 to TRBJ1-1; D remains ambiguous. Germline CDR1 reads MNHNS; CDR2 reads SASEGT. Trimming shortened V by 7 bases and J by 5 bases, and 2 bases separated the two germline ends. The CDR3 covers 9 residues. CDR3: CASKTEAFF. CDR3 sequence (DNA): TGTGCCAGCAAAACTGAAGCTTTCTTT.

CDR3 sequence reads: CATSDFLSSGSTDTQYF. The CDR3 DNA is TGTGCCACCAGTGACTTCCTCTCTAGCGGAAGCACAGATACGCAGTATTTT. The gene calls are TRBV24-1 and TRBJ2-3, with 7 nucleotides matching TRBD2. Per germline, CDR1 KGHDR and CDR2 SFDVKD. The CDR3 is 17 residues long. The V segment lost 4 bases and the J segment 0 bases; nucleotides outside the gene matches: 9.

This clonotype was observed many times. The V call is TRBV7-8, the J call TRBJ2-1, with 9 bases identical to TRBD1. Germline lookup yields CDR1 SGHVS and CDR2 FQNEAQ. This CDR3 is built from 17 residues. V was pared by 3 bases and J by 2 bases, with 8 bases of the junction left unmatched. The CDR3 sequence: CASSLAAGTGPYNEQFF. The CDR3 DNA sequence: TGTGCCAGCAGCTTGGCGGCCGGGACAGGGCCCTACAATGAGCAGTTCTTC.

This CDR3 is CASSVGTSGYTF. The DNA of the CDR3 is TGTGCCAGCAGCGTAGGGACTAGTGGCTACACCTTC. The genes are TRBV7-6 and TRBJ1-2; D might be TRBD1 (5 bases). The germline gives CDR1 SGHVS, CDR2 FNYEAQ. Trimming took off 5 bases at V and 7 bases at J, with 11 bases between the two ends. CDR3 size: 12 residues. Full variable domain (outside the CDR3, taken from reference TRBV7-6 and TRBJ1-2): GAGVSQSPRYKVTKRGQDVALRCDPISGHVSLYWYRQALGQGPEFLTYFNYEAQQDKSGLPNDRFSAERPEGSISTLTIQRTEQRDSAMYRCASSVGTSGYTFGSGTRLTVV.

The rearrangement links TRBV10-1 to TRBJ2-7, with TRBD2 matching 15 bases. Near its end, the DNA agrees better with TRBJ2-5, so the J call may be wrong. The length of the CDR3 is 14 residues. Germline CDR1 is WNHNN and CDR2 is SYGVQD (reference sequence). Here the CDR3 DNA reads TGCGCCAGCAGGCCGGGACTAGCGGGGGGGACCCAGTACTTC. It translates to CASRPGLAGGTQYF.

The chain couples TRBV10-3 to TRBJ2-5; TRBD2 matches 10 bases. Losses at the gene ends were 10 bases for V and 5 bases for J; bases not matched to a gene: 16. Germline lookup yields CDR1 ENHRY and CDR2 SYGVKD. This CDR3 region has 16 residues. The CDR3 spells CATKGELAGVDETQYF. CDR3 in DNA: TGTGCCACCAAGGGAGAGCTAGCGGGAGTGGACGAGACCCAGTACTTC.

CDR3 residues: CASSEEVGEQFF. The DNA for the CDR3 is TGCGCCAGCAGTGAGGAGGTGGGTGAGCAGTTCTTC. The chain carries TRBV10-2 and TRBJ2-1; D gene ambiguous. In germline, CDR1 is WSHSY, CDR2 SAAADI. The CDR3 has 12 residues. Trimming took 2 bases from V and 9 from J, leaving 8 bases between them.

CDR3 DNA sequence: TGCGCCAGCAGTGACCTACTAGCGGGGGGGTTCACAGATACGCAGTATTTT. Its protein is CASSDLLAGGFTDTQYF. This chain joins TRBV10-2 and TRBJ2-3; 13 nucleotides align to TRBD2. This CDR3 spans 17 amino acids. Germline V gene sequence: CDR1 WSHSY, CDR2 SAAADI. J was trimmed by 2 bases and V by 3 bases; bases with no gene match: 5.

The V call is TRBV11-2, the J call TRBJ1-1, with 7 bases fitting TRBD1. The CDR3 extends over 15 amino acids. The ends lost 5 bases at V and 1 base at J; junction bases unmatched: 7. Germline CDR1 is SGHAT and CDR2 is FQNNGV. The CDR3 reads CASSPGQVRNTEAFF. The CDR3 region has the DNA TGTGCCAGCAGCCCCGGACAGGTGAGGAACACTGAAGCTTTCTTT.

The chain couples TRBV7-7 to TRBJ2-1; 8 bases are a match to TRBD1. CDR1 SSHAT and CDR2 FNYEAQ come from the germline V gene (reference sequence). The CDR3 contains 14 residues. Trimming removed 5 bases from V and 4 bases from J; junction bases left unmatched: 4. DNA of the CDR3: TGTGCCAGCAGCCGGACAGGGATTTACAATGAGCAGTTCTTC. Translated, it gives CASSRTGIYNEQFF.

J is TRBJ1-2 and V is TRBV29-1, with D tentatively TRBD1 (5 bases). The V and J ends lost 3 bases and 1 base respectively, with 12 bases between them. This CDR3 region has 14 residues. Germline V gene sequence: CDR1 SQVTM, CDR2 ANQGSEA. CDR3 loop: CSVDRGTFNYGYTF. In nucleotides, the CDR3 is TGCAGCGTTGATCGGGGGACCTTTAACTATGGCTACACCTTC. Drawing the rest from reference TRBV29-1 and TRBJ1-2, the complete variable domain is SAVISQKPSRDICQRGTSLTIQCQVDSQVTMMFWYRQQPGQSLTLIATANQGSEATYESGFVIDKFPISRPNLTFSTLTVSNMSPEDSSIYLCSVDRGTFNYGYTFGSGTRLTVV.